These 11 T cell receptor beta chains came from one sample sequenced in a study of blood T cell repertoires in COVID-19. Generated by immunoSEQ multiplex PCR, the TCRdb table keeps only in-frame clones and is missing some. The sample includes about 240,000 clones, roughly 87% of them seen just once. Sequencing input: PBMCs or T cells enriched from blood (not recorded which). The receptor source for this set is a woman aged 25-40 years with acute COVID-19.

V gene TRBV19 combines with J gene TRBJ1-2; D gene ambiguous. Germline V gene data show CDR1 as LNHDA and CDR2 as SQIVND (reference sequence). The CDR3 has 17 residues. V lost 5 bases to trimming and J lost 0 bases, with 19 bases between them. CDR3 region: CASSASKRVWANYGYTF. The CDR3 DNA sequence: TGTGCCAGTAGTGCCTCCAAGCGCGTTTGGGCTAACTATGGCTACACCTTC.

In DNA, the CDR3 is TGTGCCAGCAGCGACGGGAGGGGGGGTTCACCCCTCCACTTT. The encoded protein is CASSDGRGGSPLHF. This chain links TRBV9 with TRBJ1-6, with D perhaps matching TRBD1 (6 bases). The CDR3 length is 14 residues. The germline V and J ends were trimmed by 3 bases and 9 bases, with 13 bases remaining between them. Germline V gene data show CDR1 as SGDLS and CDR2 as YYNGEE.

J is TRBJ1-2 and V is TRBV10-3, with TRBD1 matching 7 bases. There are 14 residues in the CDR3. Looked up from germline, CDR1 is ENHRY and CDR2 is SYGVKD. V shed 3 bases, J shed 8 bases, and the junction held 9 bases outside the gene matches. CDR3 protein: CAISDLDRVKGYTF. In DNA form, the CDR3 reads TGTGCCATCAGTGACCTTGACAGGGTAAAGGGCTACACCTTC.

V gene TRBV3-1 (or the pseudogene TRBV3-2) combines with J gene TRBJ1-2; possibly TRBD1 for D (5 bases). Trimming stripped 2 bases from V and 7 bases from J, with 14 bases between. The CDR3 runs to 14 residues. CDR1 is LGHDT and CDR2 is YNNKEL in the germline V gene (reference sequence). Here the CDR3 reads CASSQRQQETGYTF. CDR3 DNA: TGTGCCAGCAGCCAACGACAGCAGGAGACTGGCTACACCTTC.

J is TRBJ2-1 and V is TRBV10-1; maybe TRBD1 (5 bases). The CDR3 loop spans 14 amino acids. V was cut by 10 bases and J by 6 bases, with 19 bases left in between. Germline loops: CDR1 WNHNN, CDR2 SYGVQD (reference sequence). In nucleotides, the CDR3 is TGCGCCACGTCGCTGACAGCGTTAATCAATGAGCAGTTCTTC. It translates to CATSLTALINEQFF.

With regard to this clone: Other DNA variants within this sample encode the same CDR3. The rearrangement uses TRBV5-6 and TRBJ1-5; 8 bases are shared with TRBD1. The CDR3 spans 14 residues. With V trimmed by 2 bases and J by 4 bases, 2 bases remained unmatched. Germline V gene lookup returns CDR1 SGHDT and CDR2 YYEEEE. The CDR3: CASSFGQGNQPQHF. CDR3 coding DNA: TGTGCCAGCAGCTTCGGACAGGGAAATCAGCCCCAGCATTTT.

The chain is built from TRBV12-3 or TRBV12-4 and TRBJ2-7, with D possibly being TRBD1 (6 bases). V dropped 6 bases and J dropped 1 base, with 10 bases sitting between them. The CDR3 is made up of 13 amino acids. The CDR3 region is CASSYRVSYEQYF. Written as DNA, the CDR3 is TGTGCCAGCAGCTACAGGGTGTCCTACGAGCAGTACTTC.

This chain connects TRBV11-2 to TRBJ1-2; D is perhaps TRBD1 (5 bases). Looked up from germline, CDR1 is SGHAT and CDR2 is FQNNGV. The germline V and J ends were trimmed by 5 bases and 11 bases, with 18 bases remaining between them. CDR3 length equals 13 residues. This CDR3 reads CASSPQGTTDYTF. In DNA, the CDR3 is TGTGCCAGCAGCCCCCAGGGAACAACCGATTACACCTTC.

This rearrangement joins TRBV5-1 to TRBJ1-6, with 9 bases fitting TRBD1. The CDR3 consists of 16 residues. Unmatched junction bases numbered 5, after V lost 0 bases and J lost 7 bases. Germline CDR1 reads SGHRS; CDR2 reads YFSETQ. The CDR3 spells CASSLVGQGRNSPLHF. For the CDR3, the DNA is TGCGCCAGCAGCTTGGTGGGACAGGGACGAAATTCACCCCTCCACTTT.

The count of this clone is one. This chain uses TRBV4-1 with TRBJ1-2; 7 positions agree with TRBD1. The germline CDR1 and CDR2 sequences are MGHRA and YSYEKL. Germline trimming cut 4 bases from V and 7 bases from J; bases unmatched to any gene: 6. This CDR3 comprises 13 residues. CDR3 amino acids: CASSPQGWSGYTF. CDR3 nucleotides: TGCGCCAGCAGCCCACAGGGGTGGTCTGGCTACACCTTC.

This clone was counted only a few times. This chain's CDR3 is CASSQVGSANTGELFF. The CDR3 coding sequence is TGCGCCAGCAGCCAAGTTGGAAGCGCGAACACCGGGGAGCTGTTTTTT. The rearrangement links TRBV4-1 to TRBJ2-2; D remains unclear. V was pared by 1 base and J by 0 bases, with 9 bases between. Germline V gene data show CDR1 as MGHRA and CDR2 as YSYEKL. This CDR3 has 16 amino acids.